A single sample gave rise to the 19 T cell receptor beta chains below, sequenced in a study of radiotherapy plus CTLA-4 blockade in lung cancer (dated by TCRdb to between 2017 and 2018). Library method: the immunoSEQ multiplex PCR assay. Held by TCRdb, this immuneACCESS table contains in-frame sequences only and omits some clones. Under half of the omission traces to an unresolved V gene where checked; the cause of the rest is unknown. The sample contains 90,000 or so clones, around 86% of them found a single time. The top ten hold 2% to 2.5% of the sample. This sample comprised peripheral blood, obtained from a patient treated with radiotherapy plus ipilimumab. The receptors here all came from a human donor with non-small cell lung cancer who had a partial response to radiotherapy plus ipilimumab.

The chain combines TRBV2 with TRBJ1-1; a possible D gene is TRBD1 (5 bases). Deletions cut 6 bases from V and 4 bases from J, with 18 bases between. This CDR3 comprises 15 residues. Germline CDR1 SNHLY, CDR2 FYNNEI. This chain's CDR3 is CASRITDRLGTEAFF. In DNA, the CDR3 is TGTGCCAGCAGAATTACTGACAGACTCGGCACTGAAGCTTTCTTT.

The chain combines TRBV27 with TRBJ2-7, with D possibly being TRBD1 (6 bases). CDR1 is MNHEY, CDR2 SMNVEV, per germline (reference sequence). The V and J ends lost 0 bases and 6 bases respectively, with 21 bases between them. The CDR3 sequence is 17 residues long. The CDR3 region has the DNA TGTGCCAGCAGTTTATCGCAGGGGTCGGGCCGGCTTGGCGAGCAGTACTTC. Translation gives CASSLSQGSGRLGEQYF.

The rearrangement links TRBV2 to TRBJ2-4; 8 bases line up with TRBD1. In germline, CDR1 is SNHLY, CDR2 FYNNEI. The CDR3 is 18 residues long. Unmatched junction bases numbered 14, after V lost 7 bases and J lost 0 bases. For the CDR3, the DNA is TGTGCCAGCATCCCAGGACAGGGCCTCGCAGCAGCCAAAAACATTCAGTACTTC. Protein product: CASIPGQGLAAAKNIQYF. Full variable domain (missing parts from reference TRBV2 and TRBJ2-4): EPEVTQTPSHQVTQMGQEVILRCVPISNHLYFYWYRQILGQKVEFLVSFYNNEISEKSEIFDDQFSVERPDGSNFTLKIRSTKLEDSAMYFCASIPGQGLAAAKNIQYFGAGTRLSVL.

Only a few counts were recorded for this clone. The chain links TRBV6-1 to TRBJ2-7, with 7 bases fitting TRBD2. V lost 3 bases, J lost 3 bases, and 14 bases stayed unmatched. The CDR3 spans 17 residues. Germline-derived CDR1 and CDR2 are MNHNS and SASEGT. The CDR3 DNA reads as TGTGCCAGCAGTGATTCTGGGTCGGCTAGCGGAGACTACGAGCAGTACTTC. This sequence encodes CASSDSGSASGDYEQYF.

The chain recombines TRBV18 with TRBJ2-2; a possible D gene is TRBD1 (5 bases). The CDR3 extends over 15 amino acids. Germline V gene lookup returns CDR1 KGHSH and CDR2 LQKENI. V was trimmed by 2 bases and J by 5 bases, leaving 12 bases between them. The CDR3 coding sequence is TGTGCCAGCTCACCATCAGGGCAAAGAACCGGGGAGCTGTTTTTT. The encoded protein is CASSPSGQRTGELFF.

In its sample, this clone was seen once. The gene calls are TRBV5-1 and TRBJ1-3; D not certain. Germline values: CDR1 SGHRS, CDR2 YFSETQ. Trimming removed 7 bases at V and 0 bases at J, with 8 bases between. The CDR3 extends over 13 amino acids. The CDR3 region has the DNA TGCGCCAGCGCGGCCTACTCTGGAAACACCATATATTTT. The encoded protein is CASAAYSGNTIYF. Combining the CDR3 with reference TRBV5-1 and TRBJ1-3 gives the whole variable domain KAGVTQTPRYLIKTRGQQVTLSCSPISGHRSVSWYQQTPGQGLQFLFEYFSETQRNKGNFPGRFSGRQFSNSRSEMNVSTLELGDSALYLCASAAYSGNTIYFGEGSWLTVV.

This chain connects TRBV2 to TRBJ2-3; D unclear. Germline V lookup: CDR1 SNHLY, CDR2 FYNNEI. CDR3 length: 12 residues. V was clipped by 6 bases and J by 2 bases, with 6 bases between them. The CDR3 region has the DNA TGTGCCAGCAGGTTTAACACAGATACGCAGTATTTT. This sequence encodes CASRFNTDTQYF.

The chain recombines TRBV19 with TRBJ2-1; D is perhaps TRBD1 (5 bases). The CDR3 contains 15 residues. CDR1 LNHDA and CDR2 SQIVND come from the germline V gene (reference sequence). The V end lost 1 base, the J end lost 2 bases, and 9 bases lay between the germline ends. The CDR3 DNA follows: TGTGCCAGTAGTATAGCAAGGACACCCTACAATGAGCAGTTCTTC. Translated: CASSIARTPYNEQFF.

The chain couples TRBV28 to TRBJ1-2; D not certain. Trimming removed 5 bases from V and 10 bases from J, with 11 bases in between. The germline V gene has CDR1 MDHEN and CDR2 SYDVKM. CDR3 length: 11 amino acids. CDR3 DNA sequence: TGTGCCAGCAGTCCACGGTGGTTCTACACCTTC. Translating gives CASSPRWFYTF.

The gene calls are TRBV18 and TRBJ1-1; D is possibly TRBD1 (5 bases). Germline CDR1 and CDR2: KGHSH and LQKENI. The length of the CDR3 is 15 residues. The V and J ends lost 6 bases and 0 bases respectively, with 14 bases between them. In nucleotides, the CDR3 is TGTGCCAGCTCCCTTAGCGGGGGGATGAACACTGAAGCTTTCTTT. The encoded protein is CASSLSGGMNTEAFF.

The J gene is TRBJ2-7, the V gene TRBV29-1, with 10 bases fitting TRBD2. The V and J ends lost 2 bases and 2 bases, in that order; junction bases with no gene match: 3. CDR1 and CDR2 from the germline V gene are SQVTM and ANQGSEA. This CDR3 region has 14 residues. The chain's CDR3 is CSVELAGVPYEQYF. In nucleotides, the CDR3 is TGCAGCGTTGAACTAGCGGGAGTCCCCTACGAGCAGTACTTC.

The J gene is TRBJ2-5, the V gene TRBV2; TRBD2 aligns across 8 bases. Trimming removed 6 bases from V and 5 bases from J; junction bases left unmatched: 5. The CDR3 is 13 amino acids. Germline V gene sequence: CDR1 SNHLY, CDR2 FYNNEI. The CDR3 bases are TGTGCCAGCAGGGCGGGGGGCCGGGAGACCCAGTACTTC. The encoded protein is CASRAGGRETQYF.

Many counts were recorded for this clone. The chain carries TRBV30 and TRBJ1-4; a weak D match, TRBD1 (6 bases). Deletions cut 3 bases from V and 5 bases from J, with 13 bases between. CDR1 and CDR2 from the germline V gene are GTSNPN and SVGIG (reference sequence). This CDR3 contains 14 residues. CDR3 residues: CAWRAGTRNEKLFF. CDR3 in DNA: TGTGCCTGGAGGGCCGGGACAAGGAATGAAAAACTGTTTTTT.

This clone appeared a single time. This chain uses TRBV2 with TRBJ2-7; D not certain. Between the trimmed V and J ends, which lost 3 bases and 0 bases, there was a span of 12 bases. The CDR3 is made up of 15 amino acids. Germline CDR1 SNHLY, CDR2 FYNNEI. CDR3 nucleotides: TGTGCCAGCAGTGACAGTGGGCGAAGCTCCTACGAGCAGTACTTC. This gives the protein CASSDSGRSSYEQYF.

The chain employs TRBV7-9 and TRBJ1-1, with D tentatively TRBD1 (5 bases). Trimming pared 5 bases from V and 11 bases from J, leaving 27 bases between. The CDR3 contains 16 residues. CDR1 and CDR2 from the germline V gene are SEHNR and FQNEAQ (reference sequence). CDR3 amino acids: CASSPLVGGASVPAFF. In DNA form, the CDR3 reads TGTGCCAGCAGCCCGTTGGTGGGGGGTGCCTCTGTTCCGGCTTTCTTT.

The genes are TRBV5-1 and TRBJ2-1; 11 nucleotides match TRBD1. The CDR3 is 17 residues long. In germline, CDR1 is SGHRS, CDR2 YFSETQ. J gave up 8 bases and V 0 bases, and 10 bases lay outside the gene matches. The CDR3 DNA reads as TGCGCCAGCAGCTTGGGGGGCCGGGACAGGGGGTTCCATGAGCAGTTCTTC. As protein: CASSLGGRDRGFHEQFF.

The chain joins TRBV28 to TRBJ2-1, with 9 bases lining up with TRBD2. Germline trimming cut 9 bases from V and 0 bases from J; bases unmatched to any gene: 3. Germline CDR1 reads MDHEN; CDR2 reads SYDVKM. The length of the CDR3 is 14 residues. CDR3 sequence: CASYSGSSYNEQFF. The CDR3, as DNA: TGTGCCAGTTATAGCGGGAGCTCCTACAATGAGCAGTTCTTC.

CDR3 protein: CASSTAGGGENEQFF. The CDR3 DNA reads as TGTGCCAGCAGCACAGCGGGAGGAGGGGAGAATGAGCAGTTCTTC. This rearrangement joins TRBV5-4 to TRBJ2-1; 9 bases line up with TRBD2. Germline V gene lookup returns CDR1 SGHNT and CDR2 YYREEE (reference sequence). V was pared by 4 bases and J by 7 bases, with 9 bases of the junction left unmatched. CDR3 length equals 15 residues.

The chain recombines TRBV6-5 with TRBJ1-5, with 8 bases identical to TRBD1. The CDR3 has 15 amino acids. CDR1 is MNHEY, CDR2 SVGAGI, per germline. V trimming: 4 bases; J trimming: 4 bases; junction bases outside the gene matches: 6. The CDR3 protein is CASSSRQGLNQPQHF. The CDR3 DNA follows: TGTGCCAGCAGTTCCCGACAGGGGTTAAATCAGCCCCAGCATTTT.